One TCR beta chain is described in this entry. Its specificity is not known. These data come from a study of shared clonotypes between healthy human individuals. DNA from unsorted PBMC was sequenced on ten immunoSEQ deep assay plates. Method: immunoSEQ multiplex PCR; TCRdb's copy keeps in-frame clones and lacks some. The sample has roughly 480,000 clones, approximately 79% seen once. Adult donors, all healthy and HIV-negative, had no recent acute infections or vaccinations. Only Caucasian adults living in Nashville, Tennessee made up the donor group. CDR3 length: 14 residues. Germline V gives CDR1 SGHNT, CDR2 YENEEA. The V gene end was trimmed by 5 bases and the J gene end by 8 bases; junction bases not matched to a gene: 7. Whole-study results and caveats: Sampling used blood alone; tissue repertoires probably differ.

The receptor comes from a woman aged 35 to 49 in good health. Some clones in this sample may be carry-over from other donors' samples. The rearrangement uses TRBV11-3 and TRBJ2-2; 8 positions agree with TRBD1. Sequencing was performed on PBMCs. CDR3 in amino acids: CASSPGQGPGELFF. CDR3 DNA sequence: TGTGCCAGCAGCCCAGGACAGGGTCCGGGGGAGCTGTTTTTT.